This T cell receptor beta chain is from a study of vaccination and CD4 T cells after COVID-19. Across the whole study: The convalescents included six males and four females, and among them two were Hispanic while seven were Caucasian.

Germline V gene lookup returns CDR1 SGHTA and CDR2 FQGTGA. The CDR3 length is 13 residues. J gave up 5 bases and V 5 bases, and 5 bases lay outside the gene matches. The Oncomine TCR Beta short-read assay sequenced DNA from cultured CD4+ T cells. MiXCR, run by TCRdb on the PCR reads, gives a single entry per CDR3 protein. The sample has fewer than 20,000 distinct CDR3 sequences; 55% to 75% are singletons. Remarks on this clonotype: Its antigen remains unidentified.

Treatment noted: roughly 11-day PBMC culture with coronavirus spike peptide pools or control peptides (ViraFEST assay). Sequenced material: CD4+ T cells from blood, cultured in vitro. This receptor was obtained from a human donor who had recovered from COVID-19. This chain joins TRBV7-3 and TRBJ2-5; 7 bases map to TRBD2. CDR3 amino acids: CASSPGLGETQYF. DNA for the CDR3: TGTGCCAGCAGCCCCGGACTAGGGGAGACCCAGTACTTC.